These 9 T cell receptor beta chains were sequenced from one sample in a study of T cell responses to AZD1222 COVID-19 vaccine. The table came from immunoSEQ multiplex PCR; TCRdb's copy has only in-frame clones and leaves some out. The data contain roughly 80,000 clones, 90% of them singletons. The specimen comprised peripheral blood, sampled on day 0 of AZD1222 vaccination. These receptors all stem from an adult in good health.

This chain joins TRBV7-8 and TRBJ2-2; D is uncertain. This CDR3 is built from 14 residues. Trimming removed 2 bases at V and 6 bases at J, with 10 bases between. CDR1 SGHVS and CDR2 FQNEAQ come from the germline V gene. The CDR3 loop reads CASSLTGFSGELFF. In DNA form, the CDR3 reads TGTGCCAGCAGCTTAACGGGTTTTTCCGGGGAGCTGTTTTTT.

This sequence joins TRBV29-1 and TRBJ2-3, with D possibly matching TRBD2 (5 bases). The CDR3 has 13 residues. Germline V gene lookup returns CDR1 SQVTM and CDR2 ANQGSEA. Trimming left V 4 bases short and J 0 bases short, with 8 bases between. The CDR3 protein is CSVVRDSTDTQYF. In DNA form, the CDR3 reads TGCAGCGTTGTACGGGATAGCACAGATACGCAGTATTTT.

The chain uses TRBV7-3 and TRBJ2-1; 11 bases are shared with TRBD2. Germline CDR1 SGHTA, CDR2 FQGTGA. After removal of 5 bases from V and 6 bases from J, the junction contained 3 bases not matched to a gene. The CDR3 covers 14 residues. The CDR3 DNA sequence: TGTGCCAGCAGCCTAGGGACTAGCGGCAATGAGCAGTTCTTC. This encodes CASSLGTSGNEQFF.

This clone was seen a single time. The J gene is TRBJ2-7, the V gene TRBV6-5; D possibly matches TRBD1 or TRBD2 (5 bases each). Germline loops: CDR1 MNHEY, CDR2 SVGAGI. V was pared by 6 bases and J by 2 bases, with 17 bases between. The CDR3 sequence is 15 residues long. CDR3 coding DNA: TGTGCCAGCAGCGCCGGGGCAGGCCTAACCTACGAGCAGTACTTC. This encodes CASSAGAGLTYEQYF.

The chain carries TRBV14 and TRBJ2-1; 8 bases agree with TRBD2. V shed 0 bases and J 8 bases; nucleotides not matched to a gene: 9. The germline V gene has CDR1 SGHDN and CDR2 FVKESK. The CDR3 length is 16 residues. CDR3 sequence: CASSQDGTRTGYEQFF. The CDR3 region has the DNA TGTGCCAGCAGCCAAGACGGGACTAGGACGGGCTATGAGCAGTTCTTC.

Written as DNA, the CDR3 is TGTGCCAGCAGCTCCGGGACAGGGGGCACCTACGAGCAGTACTTC. Residues: CASSSGTGGTYEQYF. The chain employs TRBV5-4 and TRBJ2-7; 12 nucleotides match TRBD1. The germline gives CDR1 SGHNT, CDR2 YYREEE (reference sequence). V lost 3 bases, J lost 2 bases, and 3 bases stayed unmatched. CDR3 size: 15 residues.

J is TRBJ1-2 and V is TRBV7-2; 7 nucleotides agree with TRBD1. The V and J ends lost 5 bases and 3 bases, in that order; junction bases with no gene match: 6. The CDR3 length is 14 residues. Germline loops: CDR1 SGHTA, CDR2 FQGNSA. The CDR3 protein is CASSLSTGHYGYTF. CDR3 nucleotides: TGTGCCAGCAGCCTTTCGACAGGGCACTATGGCTACACCTTC.

This clone was detected only once. The V call is TRBV5-1, the J call TRBJ2-2; D ambiguous. The CDR3 sequence is 17 residues long. V lost 4 bases, J lost 0 bases, and 16 bases lay in between. The germline V gene encodes CDR1 SGHRS and CDR2 YFSETQ. The chain's CDR3 is CASSPRTQSSNTGELFF. In nucleotides, the CDR3 is TGCGCCAGCAGCCCCCGGACCCAGTCCTCGAACACCGGGGAGCTGTTTTTT.

V is TRBV10-3 and J is TRBJ2-3; D remains ambiguous. Germline assignment: CDR1 ENHRY and CDR2 SYGVKD. This CDR3 comprises 12 residues. The V and J ends lost 5 bases and 2 bases respectively, with 5 bases between them. CDR3 sequence reads: CAISTDTDTQYF. The CDR3 nucleotides are TGTGCCATCAGTACCGACACAGATACGCAGTATTTT.